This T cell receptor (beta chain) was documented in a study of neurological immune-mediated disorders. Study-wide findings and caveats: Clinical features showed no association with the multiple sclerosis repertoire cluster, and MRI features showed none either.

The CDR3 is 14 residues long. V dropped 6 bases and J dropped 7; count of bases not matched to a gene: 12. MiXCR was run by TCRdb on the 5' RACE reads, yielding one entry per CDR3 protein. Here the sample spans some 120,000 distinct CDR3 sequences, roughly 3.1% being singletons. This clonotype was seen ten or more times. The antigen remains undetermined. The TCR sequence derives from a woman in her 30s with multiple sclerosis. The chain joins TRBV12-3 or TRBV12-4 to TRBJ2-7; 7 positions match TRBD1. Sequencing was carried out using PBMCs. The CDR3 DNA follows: TGTGCCAGCAGCAAAGGGACAGCCTCTAAAGAGCAGTACTTC. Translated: CASSKGTASKEQYF.